Listed below are T cell receptor beta chains from one sample, sequenced in a study of T cells in Graves' hyperthyroidism and ophthalmopathy. MiXCR, applied by TCRdb to the multiplex PCR reads, yields one record per CDR3 protein. The repertoire holds 560,000 or so distinct CDR3 sequences, with about 20% as singletons. The material sequenced was blood. These TCRs come from a man aged 40-55 years with Graves' ophthalmopathy. Each CDR3 is given with its conserved first and last residue. D genes are given only for firm matches. Clone size is given for some rows only: seen once, a few or many times, or a class if the clone is expanded.

>TRBJ2-3|.|few|TRBV5-6
TGTGCCAGCAGCGTGGGACTCTATACGCAGTATTTT
CASSVGLYTQYF
>TRBJ2-3|.|.|TRBV5-1
TGCGCCAGCAGGTACCTCCTCAACTCCTACGGAGATACGCAGTATTTT
CASRYLLNSYGDTQYF
>TRBJ2-1|TRBD2|few|TRBV7-3
TGTGCCAGCAGCTTAGCGGGAGGCGCCCATGAGCAGTTCTTC
CASSLAGGAHEQFF
>TRBJ2-7|.|few|TRBV6-1
TGTGCCAGCAGTTCCCGGGACGGACAGTCCTACGAGCAGTACTTC
CASSSRDGQSYEQYF
>TRBJ2-2|.|.|TRBV28
TGTGCCAGCAGTCCCGGGGGTGTGGGAACCGGGGAGCTGTTTTTT
CASSPGGVGTGELFF
>TRBJ2-1|.|.|TRBV4-3
TGCGCCAGCAGCCAAGGACGAAGCACATACAATGAGCAGTTCTTC
CASSQGRSTYNEQFF
>TRBJ1-1|TRBD1|few|TRBV12-3/TRBV12-4
TGTGCCAGCAGTTTGGTACAGGGGAGGGAGATGAACACTGAAGCTTTCTTT
CASSLVQGREMNTEAFF
>TRBJ2-6|.|many|TRBV3-1
TGTGCCAGCAGCCAAGGGACCACGACCTCTGGGGCCAACGTCCTGACTTTC
CASSQGTTTSGANVLTF
>TRBJ1-1|.|many|TRBV6-1
TGTGCCAGCAATAGCGCAGGCATGAACACTGAAGCTTTCTTT
CASNSAGMNTEAFF
>TRBJ2-1|.|many|TRBV5-1
TGCGCCAGCGGGCCCTCGGCCAACTCCTACAATGAGCAGTTCTTC
CASGPSANSYNEQFF
>TRBJ2-2|TRBD1|.|TRBV28
TGTGCCAGCAGCCCCGGGACAGGGACCGCGGGGAACACCGGGGAGCTGTTTTTT
CASSPGTGTAGNTGELFF
>TRBJ2-7|.|many|TRBV6-2/TRBV6-3
TGTGCCAGCAGTACCGTGGGCTACGAGCAGTACTTC
CASSTVGYEQYF
>TRBJ2-1|.|.|TRBV30
TGTGCCTGGAGTCAGGGGGGGGCCAGGAATGAGCAGTTCTTC
CAWSQGGARNEQFF
>TRBJ2-7|.|.|TRBV20-1
TGCAGTGGTGTAGGTGTTGTCACCGAGCAGTACTTC
CSGVGVVTEQYF
>TRBJ2-7|.|many|TRBV5-1
TGCGCCAGCTGCCTCGGAGGAGGGGCCTACGAGCAGTACTTC
CASCLGGGAYEQYF
>TRBJ2-1|.|.|TRBV24-1
TGTGCCACCAGTGAGGGCAGGGGTTGGACCTACAATGAGCAGTTCTTC
CATSEGRGWTYNEQFF
>TRBJ2-3|TRBD2|few|TRBV7-9
TGTGCCAGCATCCTCCCCGGGGGGGCCGGTGAAGATACGCAGTATTTT
CASILPGGAGEDTQYF
>TRBJ2-5|.|.|TRBV2
TGTGCCAGCAGCCCAGCAGCGGAAGAGACCCAGTACTTC
CASSPAAEETQYF
>TRBJ1-4|.|.|TRBV7-8
TGTGCCAGCAGCTTAGAGCCGGGAGAAAAACTGTTTTTT
CASSLEPGEKLFF
>TRBJ2-3|.|.|TRBV7-2
TGTGCCAGCAGCCCCACCCTACTGGGGGTGGGGAATACGCAGTATTTT
CASSPTLLGVGNTQYF
>TRBJ2-3|.|few|TRBV4-2
TGTGCCAGCAGCCGCCTACAGTCAGATACGCAGTATTTT
CASSRLQSDTQYF
>TRBJ2-1|TRBD2|many|TRBV12-3/TRBV12-4
TGTGCCAGCAGTACAGCGGGGTTGGGGGGGAATGAGCAGTTCTTC
CASSTAGLGGNEQFF
>TRBJ1-2|.|.|TRBV11-1
TGTGCCAGCAGCTTAGAGCCTGTAAACTATGGCTACACCTTC
CASSLEPVNYGYTF
>TRBJ2-3|TRBD2|few|TRBV15
TGTGCCACCAGCAGTCCCAAAGCGGGAGGGGGAGATACGCAGTATTTT
CATSSPKAGGGDTQYF
>TRBJ1-2|TRBD1|few|TRBV15
TGTGCCACCAGCAGAGATCGGACAGGGCTAAGCTATGGCTACACCTTC
CATSRDRTGLSYGYTF
>TRBJ2-7|TRBD1|.|TRBV7-9
TGTGCCAGCAGCTCGAGAGACAGGGGCCTCTACGAGCAGTACTTC
CASSSRDRGLYEQYF
>TRBJ1-4|.|few|TRBV28
TGTGCCAGCAGTCCGGGACTCGTCGGAAAACTGTTTTTT
CASSPGLVGKLFF
>TRBJ2-7|.|many|TRBV7-3
TGTGCCAGCAGCCGCACTAGTGCTTCCGGAGAGCAGTACTTC
CASSRTSASGEQYF
>TRBJ2-5|.|.|TRBV7-2
TGTGCCAGCAGCCCCCGGAACTCCAAAGAGACCCAGTACTTC
CASSPRNSKETQYF
>TRBJ2-1|.|.|TRBV6-1
TGTGCCAGCAATACAGTCCCTGCCGGGGATGAGCAGTTCTTC
CASNTVPAGDEQFF
>TRBJ2-7|.|.|TRBV18
TGTGCCAGCTCACCATATACATCAGGGTCCTACGAGCGGTACTTC
CASSPYTSGSYERYF
>TRBJ2-3|.|many|TRBV11-2
TGTGCCAGCAGTGGGGCGGCCCACACAGATACGCAGTATTTT
CASSGAAHTDTQYF
>TRBJ2-7|TRBD1|.|TRBV7-2
TGTGCCAGCAGCCCTAGGGGGACAGGGGCAGGGGGCTCCTACGAGCAGTACTTC
CASSPRGTGAGGSYEQYF
>TRBJ2-7|TRBD2|many|TRBV2
TGTGCCAGCAGTGAAACCGGGACTACCTCCTACGAGCAGTACTTC
CASSETGTTSYEQYF
>TRBJ1-2|.|.|TRBV11-2
TGTGCCAGCAGCAACACCAGGAGCGATAACTATGGCTACACCTTC
CASSNTRSDNYGYTF
>TRBJ2-5|.|.|TRBV7-6
TGTGCCAGCAGCTTTCTAGTTTTAGGGACCCAGTACTTC
CASSFLVLGTQYF
>TRBJ2-3|.|few|TRBV5-1
TGCGCCAGCAGCTCTCGGGGCCACACAGATACGCAGTATTTT
CASSSRGHTDTQYF